These 15 T cell receptor beta chains were sequenced from one sample in a study of blood T cells in healthy people across ages. A J-beta primer mix and a sample-barcoded 5' primer were used in a second PCR of about 7 to 12 cycles. TCRdb itself ran the 5' RACE reads through MiXCR, one entry per CDR3 protein. The sample includes under 800,000 distinct CDR3 sequences, around 21% of them seen just once. The source material was blood. The receptor set was obtained from a man aged 70-80 years in good health.

J is TRBJ2-7 and V is TRBV12-3 or TRBV12-4; TRBD1 is a possible D gene (6 bases). V dropped 6 bases and J dropped 1 base, with 16 bases sitting between them. The CDR3 runs to 15 residues. CDR3 DNA: TGTGCCAGCAGGGAAACAGGGTCACGGTCCTACGAGCAGTACTTC. Encoded protein: CASRETGSRSYEQYF.

V is TRBV28 and J is TRBJ2-7; D remains ambiguous. The CDR3 has 12 residues. From germline, CDR1 is MDHEN and CDR2 SYDVKM. With 8 bases removed from V and 2 bases from J, the gap between germline ends came to 10 bases. The CDR3 region has the DNA TGTGCCAGCTCCGCGGTAACCTACGAGCAGTACTTC. Its protein is CASSAVTYEQYF.

This clonotype was detected a few times. One end of the junction is discordant with germline, which a read error may explain. The chain carries TRBV2 and TRBJ2-3; possible D gene TRBD1, 6 bases. This CDR3 has 17 residues. Germline assignment: CDR1 SNHLY and CDR2 FYNNEI. DNA of the CDR3: TGTGCCAGCAGTGAAGCCTTGGCTTGGGGAGACAGGTCCCCGTCGTGTTTT. Protein sequence: CASSEALAWGDRSPSCF.

The rearrangement links TRBV6-2 or TRBV6-3 to TRBJ2-7, with D possibly matching TRBD2 (5 bases). The CDR3 has 15 amino acids. V was shortened by 7 bases and J by 0 bases, with 16 bases between the two germline ends. Germline lookup yields CDR1 MNHEY and CDR2 SVGEGT. The CDR3 spells CASTEQRWGSYEQYF. Written as DNA, the CDR3 is TGTGCCAGCACCGAGCAGCGGTGGGGCTCCTACGAGCAGTACTTC.

The sample holds a few counts of this clonotype. J is TRBJ1-2 and V is TRBV9, with a weak D call TRBD1 (6 bases). The CDR3 sequence is 15 residues long. Germline-derived CDR1 and CDR2 are SGDLS and YYNGEE. Trimming took 3 bases from V and 4 from J, leaving 16 bases between them. CDR3 sequence: CASSAGTPTLYGYTF. The CDR3 DNA reads TGTGCCAGCAGCGCTGGGACACCGACCCTCTATGGCTACACCTTC.

V is TRBV9 and J is TRBJ1-1; no clear D gene. The CDR3 consists of 14 residues. CDR1 and CDR2 (germline): SGDLS, YYNGEE. V lost 0 bases and J lost 0, with 6 bases in between. CDR3 sequence (DNA): TGTGCCAGCAGCGTAGACCCGATGAACACTGAAGCTTTCTTT. This encodes CASSVDPMNTEAFF.

This clonotype was recorded a few times. The rearrangement joins TRBV12-3 or TRBV12-4 to TRBJ1-5; D remains unclear. This CDR3 has 13 residues. The V end was cut by 1 base, the J end by 6 bases, with 7 bases between. CDR3 loop: CASSLGTPQPQHF. DNA of the CDR3: TGTGCCAGCAGTTTAGGGACCCCTCAGCCCCAGCATTTT.

This clonotype was recorded a few times. The CDR3 here is CSAPVISSYNEQFF. DNA for the CDR3: TGCAGTGCCCCAGTCATCAGCTCCTACAATGAGCAGTTCTTC. V usage is TRBV20-1 and J usage is TRBJ2-1; D gene ambiguous. The CDR3 spans 14 residues. Germline-derived CDR1 and CDR2 are DFQATT and SNEGSKA (reference sequence). Trimming took 6 bases from V and 0 from J, leaving 12 bases between them.

The table lists this clonotype with a few counts. This chain joins TRBV29-1 and TRBJ2-3; tentatively, D is TRBD1 (7 bases). Trimming stripped 7 bases from V and 3 bases from J, with 20 bases between. CDR3 length: 15 residues. Germline assignment: CDR1 SQVTM and CDR2 ANQGSEA. The CDR3 loop is CSGGQTPRGTDTQYF. DNA for the CDR3: TGCAGCGGGGGACAGACACCACGGGGGACAGATACGCAGTATTTT.

The chain employs TRBV5-1 and TRBJ1-4; tentatively, D is TRBD1 (6 bases). Germline-derived CDR1 and CDR2 are SGHRS and YFSETQ. The CDR3 totals 15 residues. Trimming removed 4 bases from V and 3 bases from J, with 13 bases in between. The CDR3 loop is CASSVEDRSNEKLFF. DNA of the CDR3: TGCGCCAGCAGCGTGGAGGACAGATCTAATGAAAAACTGTTTTTT.

This clonotype occurred a few times. The chain links TRBV20-1 to TRBJ2-7, with TRBD2 matching 9 bases. The CDR3 has 13 amino acids. V lost 4 bases, J lost 2 bases, and 3 bases stayed unmatched. The germline V gene has CDR1 DFQATT and CDR2 SNEGSKA (reference sequence). CDR3 in amino acids: CSAKREAPYEQYF. The CDR3 region has the DNA TGCAGTGCTAAGCGGGAGGCCCCCTACGAGCAGTACTTC.

Only a few counts were recorded for this clonotype. This chain uses TRBV29-1 with TRBJ1-1; D is undetermined. Germline values: CDR1 SQVTM, CDR2 ANQGSEA. This CDR3 contains 12 residues. Trimming took 2 bases from V and 2 from J, leaving 6 bases between them. The CDR3 DNA reads TGCAGCGTTGAACAGGCAAACACTGAAGCTTTCTTT. It codes for CSVEQANTEAFF.

The table lists this clonotype with a few counts. The chain joins TRBV6-6 to TRBJ2-5; 11 positions match TRBD2. The J call may be faulty, since TRBJ2-1 better matches the DNA end. Germline CDR1 reads MNHNY; CDR2 reads SVGAGI (reference sequence). The CDR3 is 18 residues long. The CDR3 DNA follows: TGTGCCAGCAGTTACTCATCGGGACTAGCGGTGAGGGGGCGGGAGCAGTTCTTC. It translates to CASSYSSGLAVRGREQFF.

Only a few counts were recorded for this clonotype. The chain is built from TRBV9 and TRBJ1-2, with D possibly TRBD1 on 6 matching bases. CDR3 length equals 15 residues. V lost 0 bases and J lost 4, with 13 bases in between. The germline gives CDR1 SGDLS, CDR2 YYNGEE. CDR3 amino acids: CASSVGFGGAYGYTF. The CDR3 DNA reads as TGTGCCAGCAGCGTAGGTTTCGGGGGGGCCTATGGCTACACCTTC. Together with reference TRBV9 and TRBJ1-2, the CDR3 gives the full variable domain: DSGVTQTPKHLITATGQRVTLRCSPRSGDLSVYWYQQSLDQGLQFLIQYYNGEERAKGNILERFSAQQFPDLHSELNLSSLELGDSALYFCASSVGFGGAYGYTFGSGTRLTVV.

This clonotype was detected many times. The chain uses TRBV24-1 and TRBJ2-1, with 10 bases aligning to TRBD2. Trimming cost V 4 bases and J 4 bases; bases outside gene matches: 9. The CDR3 has 17 residues. Germline assignment: CDR1 KGHDR and CDR2 SFDVKD. The CDR3 loop is CATSEPSGSFSYNEQFF. The CDR3, as DNA: TGTGCCACCAGTGAGCCTAGCGGGAGCTTTTCTTACAATGAGCAGTTCTTC.